This TCR beta chain was profiled in a study of control samples from healthy donors and cancer patients. There are 15 residues in the CDR3. V lost 4 bases and J 3 bases, leaving 14 bases between the germline ends. The germline CDR1 and CDR2 sequences are SGHRS and YFSETQ. Assay: immunoSEQ multiplex PCR; the TCRdb copy retains only in-frame clones and omits some. The sample has hundreds of thousands of clones, approximately 92% seen once. The chain recombines TRBV5-1 with TRBJ1-3; no reliable D call. The material sequenced was PBMCs. The receptor comes from a man between 40 and 49 years old with head and neck cancer. Here the CDR3 DNA reads TGCGCCAGCAGCCCCGGCCATGGGGTTGGAAACACCATATATTTT. Amino acids: CASSPGHGVGNTIYF.